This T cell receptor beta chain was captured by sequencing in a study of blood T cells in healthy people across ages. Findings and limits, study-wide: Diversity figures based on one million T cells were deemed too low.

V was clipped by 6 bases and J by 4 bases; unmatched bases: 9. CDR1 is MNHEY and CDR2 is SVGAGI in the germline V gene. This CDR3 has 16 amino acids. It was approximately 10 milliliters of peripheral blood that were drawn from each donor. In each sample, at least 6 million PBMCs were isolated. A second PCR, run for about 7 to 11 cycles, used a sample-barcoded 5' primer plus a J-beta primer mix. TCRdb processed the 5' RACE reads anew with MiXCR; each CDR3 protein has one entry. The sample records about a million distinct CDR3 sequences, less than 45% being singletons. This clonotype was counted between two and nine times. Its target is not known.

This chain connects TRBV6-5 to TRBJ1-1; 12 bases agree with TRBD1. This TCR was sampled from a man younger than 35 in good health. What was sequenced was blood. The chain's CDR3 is CASSSGTGGGGTEAFF. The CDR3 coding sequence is TGTGCCAGCAGCTCCGGGACAGGGGGCGGGGGCACTGAAGCTTTCTTT.